This T cell receptor beta chain was sequenced in a study of CD8+ T cells in alopecia areata. Overall study context: Administration of oral tofacitinib to treated patients was at 5 to 10 mg twice daily. The authors scored treated patients' severity by affected scalp percentage. Points from the study as a whole: The study found tofacitinib significantly decreased scalp clonality and expanded CD8+ clones among the top 100.

Noted treatment: oral pan-JAK inhibitor, 5-10 mg twice daily. RNA extraction was followed by reverse transcription into cDNA, which acted as the sequencing template. Here immunoSEQ multiplex PCR was the method, and the copy in TCRdb shows in-frame clones only, minus some. The sample consists of about 200,000 clones, about 62% of them appearing once. The CDR3 spans 14 residues. Germline V gene data show CDR1 as MGHDK and CDR2 as SYGVNS. J gave up 6 bases and V 3 bases, and 6 bases lay outside the gene matches. With regard to this clone: The antigen is not known.

The chain recombines TRBV25-1 with TRBJ1-2; 8 positions agree with TRBD1. The sequence was obtained from a human donor with alopecia areata. The specimen comprised CD4+ T cells sorted from blood, sampled at week 24, from a patient treated with tofacitinib. CDR3 coding DNA: TGTGCCAGCAGTGATCCCGAGACAGGGGATGGCTACACCTTC. Protein: CASSDPETGDGYTF.